This T cell receptor beta chain was found in a study of response to subunit inactivated influenza vaccine. Whole-study results and caveats: It was suggested by the authors that few new T cells are recruited by each seasonal influenza vaccination.

This CDR3 is 14 amino acids long. The germline V gene has CDR1 SGHAT and CDR2 FQNNGV. The V end lost 5 bases, the J end lost 6 bases, and 11 bases lay between the germline ends. This clonotype appeared a few times. Its cognate antigen is unknown. Each CDR3 protein gets one entry after TCRdb re-called the RT-PCR reads with MiXCR. The data hold more than 450,000 distinct CDR3 sequences, with 10% to 12% observed a single time. These data also formed part of another study, on T cells expressing NK-cell markers. That work adds: UMIs accompanied the 5'RACE template switching by which TCR beta cDNA was made. In the group of eight sequenced donors, seven were HCMV-seropositive and one was seronegative. Dominant NKG2C+ clonotypes were found to form about 1.0-7.5% of CD8+ T cells in 5 or 6 donors. It remained uncertain whether the expanded NKG2C+ T cell clones were specific for HCMV antigens.

The V and J genes are TRBV11-2 and TRBJ1-6; weak D call: TRBD1 (5 bases). This receptor was taken from a middle-aged man who received an inactivated influenza vaccine. Specimen: PBMCs from blood, collected on the day of vaccination. CDR3 in DNA: TGTGCCAGCAGCGCACGGGGCTTTAATTCACCCCTCCACTTT. It encodes CASSARGFNSPLHF.